Below, one T cell receptor beta chain is given with its context. The sample belongs to a study of blood T cell repertoires in COVID-19. For the study at large: Samples taken during acute and convalescent COVID-19 were collected in the United States, Italy and Spain. Sample material is recorded as cDNA or gDNA derived from T cells, B-cell-depleted T cells, or PBMCs.

Authors' analysis steps: Amplification of reference gene primers provided the estimated nucleated cell counts. Sequencing used immunoSEQ multiplex PCR; TCRdb keeps in-frame clones, though not all of them. D and trimming were read from the DNA, whereas the V and J calls and clone size are those reported in that table. The sample includes about 130,000 clones, about 81% seen only once; the top ten take about a sixth. Seattle researchers signed up patients amid active infection and tracked them longitudinally. Germline trimming cut 5 bases from V and 5 bases from J; bases unmatched to any gene: 4. The germline gives CDR1 KGHDR, CDR2 SFDVKD. This CDR3 has 15 amino acids.

The sequence derives from a man aged 30 to 45 with COVID-19, enrolled during active disease. Sequencing used peripheral blood. This chain connects TRBV24-1 to TRBJ2-3; TRBD2 matches at 12 bases. The CDR3 sequence is CATSGSSGREDTQYF. CDR3 sequence (DNA): TGTGCCACCAGTGGGTCTAGCGGGAGGGAAGATACGCAGTATTTT.